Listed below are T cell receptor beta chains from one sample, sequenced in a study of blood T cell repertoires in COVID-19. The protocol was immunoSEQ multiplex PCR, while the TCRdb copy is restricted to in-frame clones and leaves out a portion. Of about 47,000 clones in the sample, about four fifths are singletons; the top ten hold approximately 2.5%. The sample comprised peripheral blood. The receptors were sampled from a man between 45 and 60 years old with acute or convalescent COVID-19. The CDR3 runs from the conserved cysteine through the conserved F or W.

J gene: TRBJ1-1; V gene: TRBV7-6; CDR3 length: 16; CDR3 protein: CASSLDRGKRNTEAFF
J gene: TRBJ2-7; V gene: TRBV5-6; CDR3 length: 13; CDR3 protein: CASRATGTHEQYF
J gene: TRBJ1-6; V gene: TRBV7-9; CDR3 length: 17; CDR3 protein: CASSPRTQSSYNSPLHF
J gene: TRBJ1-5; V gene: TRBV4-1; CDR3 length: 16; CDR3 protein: CASSQDPRGSNQPQHF
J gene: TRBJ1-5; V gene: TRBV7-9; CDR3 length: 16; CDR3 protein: CASSLGGDGGAQPQHF
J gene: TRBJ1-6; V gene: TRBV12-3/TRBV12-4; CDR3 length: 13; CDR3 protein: CASSLRGNSPLHF
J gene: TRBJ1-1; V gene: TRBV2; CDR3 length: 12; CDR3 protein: CASKPGSTEAFF
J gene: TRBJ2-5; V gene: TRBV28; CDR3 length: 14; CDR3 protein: CASSRHSVQETQYF
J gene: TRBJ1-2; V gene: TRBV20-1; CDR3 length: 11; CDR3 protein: CSARQGGGYTF
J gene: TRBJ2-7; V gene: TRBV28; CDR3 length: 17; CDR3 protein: CASSLRGRGRPLYEQYF
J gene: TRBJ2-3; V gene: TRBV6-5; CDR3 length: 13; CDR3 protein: CASSYSITGTQYF
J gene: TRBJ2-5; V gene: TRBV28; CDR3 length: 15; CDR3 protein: CASSFPAGGGETQYF
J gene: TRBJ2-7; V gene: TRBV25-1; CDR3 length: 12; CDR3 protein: CASSSGWGEQYF
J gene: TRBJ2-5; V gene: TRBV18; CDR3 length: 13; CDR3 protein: CASTPGTQETQYF
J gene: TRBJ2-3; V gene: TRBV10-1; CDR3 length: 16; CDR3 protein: CASSVVTGKSTDTQYF
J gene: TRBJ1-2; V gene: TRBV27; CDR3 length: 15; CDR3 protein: CASSLGLAAGRGYTF
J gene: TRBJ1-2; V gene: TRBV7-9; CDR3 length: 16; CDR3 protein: CASSLLLDRGTYGYTF
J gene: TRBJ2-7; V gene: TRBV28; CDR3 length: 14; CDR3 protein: CASTHRDRGYEQYF
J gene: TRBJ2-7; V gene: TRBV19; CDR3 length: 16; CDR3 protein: CASSKRARTSSYEQYF
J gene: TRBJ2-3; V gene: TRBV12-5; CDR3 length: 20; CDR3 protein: CASGLTYSWTSGKVSDTQYF
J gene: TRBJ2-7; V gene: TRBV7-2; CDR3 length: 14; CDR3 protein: CASSLLAGDHEQYF
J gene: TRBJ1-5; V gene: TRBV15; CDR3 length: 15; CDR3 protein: CATSRDPGSNQPQHF
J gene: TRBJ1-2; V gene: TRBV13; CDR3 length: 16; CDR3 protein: CASTTSDRGLFYGYTF
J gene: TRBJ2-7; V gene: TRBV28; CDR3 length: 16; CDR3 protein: CASTSESGYEVDEQYF
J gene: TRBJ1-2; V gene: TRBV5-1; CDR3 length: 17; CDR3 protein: CASSWGRNTIANYGYTF
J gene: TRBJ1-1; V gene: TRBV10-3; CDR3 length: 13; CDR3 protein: CAISEPRQVQAFF
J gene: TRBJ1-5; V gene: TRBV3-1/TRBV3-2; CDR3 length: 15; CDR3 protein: CASSHGRGHNQPQHF
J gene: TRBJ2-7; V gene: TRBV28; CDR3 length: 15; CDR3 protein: CASSNPGRRGDEQYF
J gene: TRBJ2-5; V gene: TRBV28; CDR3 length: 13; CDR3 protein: CASSSGQQETQYF
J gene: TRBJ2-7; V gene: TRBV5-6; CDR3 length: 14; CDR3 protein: CASSPMARAHEQYF
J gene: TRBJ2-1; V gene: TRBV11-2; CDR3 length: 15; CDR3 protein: CASSQPSGRAYEQFF
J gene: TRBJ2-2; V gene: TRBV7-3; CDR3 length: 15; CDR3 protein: CASSVGQGDTGELFF
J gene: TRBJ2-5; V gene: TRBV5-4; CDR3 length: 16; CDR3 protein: CASSAIGGDGQETQYF
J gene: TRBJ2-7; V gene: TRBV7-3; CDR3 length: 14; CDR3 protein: CASSLTYRGGEQYF
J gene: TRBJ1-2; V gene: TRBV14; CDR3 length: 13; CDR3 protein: CASSPTGNYGYTF
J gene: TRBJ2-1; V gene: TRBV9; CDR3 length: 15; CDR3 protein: CASSVVGVGDGEQFF
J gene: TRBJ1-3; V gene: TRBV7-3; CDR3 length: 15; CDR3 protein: CASSPRGGAGNTIYF
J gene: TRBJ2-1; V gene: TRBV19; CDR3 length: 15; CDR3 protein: CASRLTSGGLNEQFF
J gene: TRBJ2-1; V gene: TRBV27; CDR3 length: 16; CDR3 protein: CASSLRGASSYNEQFF
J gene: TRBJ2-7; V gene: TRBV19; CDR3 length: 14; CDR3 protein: CASSIQSGAYEQYF
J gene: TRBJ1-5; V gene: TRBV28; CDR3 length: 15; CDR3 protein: CASSQRTGGHQPQHF
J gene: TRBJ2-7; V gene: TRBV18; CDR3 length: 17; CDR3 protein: CASSPGLQTRADYEQYF
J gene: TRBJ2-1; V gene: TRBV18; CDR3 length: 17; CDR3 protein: CASSPLSTGSTYNEQFF
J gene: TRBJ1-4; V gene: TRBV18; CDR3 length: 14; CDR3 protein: CASSAQGTNEKLFF
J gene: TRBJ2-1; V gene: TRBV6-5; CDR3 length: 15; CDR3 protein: CASSSDRGSYNEQFF
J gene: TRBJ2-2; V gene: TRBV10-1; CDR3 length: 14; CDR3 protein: CASRDRGNTGELFF
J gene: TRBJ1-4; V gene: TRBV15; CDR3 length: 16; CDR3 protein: CATSRDLRTVNEKLFF